Below are 11 T cell receptor beta chains sequenced from a single sample in a study of blood T cell repertoires in COVID-19. Generated by immunoSEQ multiplex PCR, the TCRdb table keeps only in-frame clones and is missing some. The table records about 120,000 clones, about 85% of them present only once. Sequenced input: peripheral blood. The receptors were sampled from a woman older than 75 with acute or convalescent COVID-19.

The chain links TRBV27 to TRBJ1-5; 7 bases agree with TRBD1. The germline gives CDR1 MNHEY, CDR2 SMNVEV (reference sequence). The CDR3 length is 16 residues. Unmatched junction bases numbered 12, after V lost 6 bases and J lost 4 bases. CDR3 amino acids: CASSPGTALGNQPQHF. DNA of the CDR3: TGTGCCAGCAGCCCCGGGACAGCATTAGGTAATCAGCCCCAGCATTTT.

The J gene is TRBJ1-1, the V gene TRBV5-1; tentatively, D is TRBD1 (6 bases). Trimming removed 2 bases at V and 3 bases at J, with 14 bases between. The CDR3 is 15 residues long. Germline V gives CDR1 SGHRS, CDR2 YFSETQ. The CDR3, as DNA: TGCGCCAGCAGCTTCCGGGACACATGGGACACTGAAGCTTTCTTT. It codes for CASSFRDTWDTEAFF. Together with reference TRBV5-1 and TRBJ1-1, the CDR3 gives the full variable domain: KAGVTQTPRYLIKTRGQQVTLSCSPISGHRSVSWYQQTPGQGLQFLFEYFSETQRNKGNFPGRFSGRQFSNSRSEMNVSTLELGDSALYLCASSFRDTWDTEAFFGQGTRLTVV.

About this clone itself: In the same sample, other DNA sequences code for this CDR3. The gene calls are TRBV5-1 and TRBJ2-1; 10 bases line up with TRBD2. With V trimmed by 0 bases and J by 3 bases, 0 bases remained unmatched. Germline V lookup: CDR1 SGHRS, CDR2 YFSETQ. This CDR3 comprises 15 residues. Written as DNA, the CDR3 is TGCGCCAGCAGCTTGGGACTAGCGGGCTACAATGAGCAGTTCTTC. This encodes CASSLGLAGYNEQFF.

The chain has TRBV7-2 and TRBJ1-1; 7 bases agree with TRBD1. V gave up 3 bases and J gave up 4 bases; unmatched junction bases: 5. The germline gives CDR1 SGHTA, CDR2 FQGNSA. The CDR3 sequence is 14 residues long. CDR3 in amino acids: CASSFGQVATEAFF. The CDR3 bases are TGTGCCAGCAGCTTCGGACAGGTGGCCACTGAAGCTTTCTTT.

Written as DNA, the CDR3 is TGTGCCATCAGTGAGACAGGGATTAATCAGCCCCAGCATTTT. Amino acid sequence: CAISETGINQPQHF. The chain joins TRBV10-3 to TRBJ1-5; TRBD1 is a possible D gene (6 bases). This CDR3 is built from 14 residues. Germline CDR1 is ENHRY and CDR2 is SYGVKD. The germline V and J ends were trimmed by 2 bases and 4 bases, with 9 bases remaining between them.

This chain links TRBV6-5 with TRBJ1-2; possible D gene TRBD1, 6 bases. CDR3 length: 13 residues. With 2 bases removed from V and 7 bases from J, the gap between germline ends came to 11 bases. CDR1 is MNHEY, CDR2 SVGAGI, per germline. The CDR3 here is CASSYGRGFGYTF. CDR3 nucleotide sequence: TGTGCCAGCAGTTACGGCAGGGGCTTTGGCTACACCTTC.

CDR3 amino acids: CASSSITLTGDTQYF. In nucleotides, the CDR3 is TGTGCCAGCAGTTCCATTACACTGACAGGGGATACGCAGTATTTT. The chain uses TRBV27 and TRBJ2-3, with TRBD1 matching 7 bases. Germline CDR1 reads MNHEY; CDR2 reads SMNVEV (reference sequence). The CDR3 length is 15 residues. Trimming took 4 bases from V and 6 from J; bases not matched to a gene: 10.

The chain employs TRBV3-1 (or the pseudogene TRBV3-2) and TRBJ1-2; D ambiguous. The V end lost 1 base, the J end lost 8 bases, and 11 bases lay between the germline ends. The CDR3 runs 13 residues. Germline V lookup: CDR1 LGHDT, CDR2 YNNKEL (reference sequence). This CDR3 reads CASSQGRVGGYTF. The CDR3 DNA reads as TGTGCCAGCAGCCAAGGACGTGTCGGGGGCTACACCTTC.

The J gene is TRBJ1-1, the V gene TRBV7-9; D is possibly TRBD1 (5 bases). Germline V gene sequence: CDR1 SEHNR, CDR2 FQNEAQ (reference sequence). Trimming stripped 1 base from V and 10 bases from J, with 13 bases between. The CDR3 consists of 13 residues. DNA for the CDR3: TGTGCCAGCAGCTTAGAGTGGGGCCGGACAGCTTTCTTT. It is translated as CASSLEWGRTAFF.

This rearrangement joins TRBV29-1 to TRBJ1-1; the match to TRBD1 covers 9 bases. Trimming removed 5 bases from V and 4 bases from J; junction bases left unmatched: 5. Germline assignment: CDR1 SQVTM and CDR2 ANQGSEA. This CDR3 comprises 13 residues. Written as DNA, the CDR3 is TGCAGCGTTACAGGGGGCAGGGGCACTGAAGCTTTCTTT. Amino acid sequence: CSVTGGRGTEAFF.

The J gene is TRBJ2-1, the V gene TRBV27; D uncertain. The germline gives CDR1 MNHEY, CDR2 SMNVEV (reference sequence). With 1 base removed from V and 0 bases from J, the gap between germline ends came to 7 bases. This CDR3 is built from 15 residues. The CDR3 region is CASSLFRSSYNEQFF. The CDR3 DNA follows: TGTGCCAGCAGTTTATTCAGAAGCTCCTACAATGAGCAGTTCTTC.